This T cell receptor (beta chain) was retrieved from a study of T cells in Graves' hyperthyroidism and ophthalmopathy (dated by TCRdb to the late 2010s). Background on the whole study: Peripheral blood was collected at initial diagnosis, before any treatment. To identify TCR V-J signatures that set the groups apart, the researchers used a discovery cohort of 95 to 100 patients, made up of under 45 with Graves' ophthalmopathy and 57 with stable Graves' hyperthyroidism. An independent validation cohort of around 19 hyperthyroidism patients and over 15 patients who later progressed to ophthalmopathy tested prospective prediction of ophthalmopathy. The roughly 100 discovery patients were randomly divided into training and test sets at a 7:3 ratio. The study also compared thyroid tissue and blood T-cell repertoires from 5 to 7 Graves' hyperthyroidism patients. Once sampling was done, hyperthyroidism patients were given methimazole at a starting dose of 30 mg daily, whereas ophthalmopathy patients were given high-dose intravenous methylprednisolone. The paper describes TCR Vbeta CDR3 sequencing of 135 peripheral blood samples, made up of fewer than 50 ophthalmopathy patients, around 73 hyperthyroidism patients and around 17 progressor patients. The full study reports these points: Blood samples also contained most of the expanded thyroid clonotypes (frequency above 0.001), which suggests that blood repertoires may reflect thyroid immune responses. Ophthalmopathy was separated from stable hyperthyroidism by a 13 V-J signature model, with approximately 89% sensitivity and 81% to 82% specificity obtained in cross-validation and 80%/75% obtained in testing. No statistical method was used to set the sample size in advance, and investigators knew the group allocation. In validation, the model predicted progression to ophthalmopathy with over 60% sensitivity and approximately 74% specificity, a median of 6.5 months before onset.

In the case of this clonotype: It lacks a known antigen. The input lacks base qualities; no much larger clone sits a single base away.

The junction shows trimming of 4 bases on V and 4 bases on J, plus 11 bases between the germline ends. The CDR3 numbers 14 residues from cysteine through phenylalanine. The CDR3 DNA has 42 bases and is translated from base 1. For CDR1 and CDR2, the germline V gene lists SGDLS and YYNGEE. Amplification of TCR beta CDR3 regions was carried out from RNA transcripts. The first round of RT-PCR for the TCR CDR3 was performed with the HTBI primer set and the Qiagen OneStep RT-PCR kit. The libraries were constructed in a second round of multiplex PCR and then size-selected and purified. Libraries were sequenced paired-end with 100 bp reads on an Illumina HiSeq2000. Per the authors' processing: SOAPnuke was used to process the raw data, removing reads that contained adapters or uncalled bases, had a mean Phred below 15, or lacked an exact match to the constant primer or identifier. High-quality paired reads were merged with COPE v1.2.5, and unique nucleotide sequences were defined as clonotypes. MiTCR v1.1 was used to align the clonotypes against IMGT TRBV, TRBD and TRBJ reference segments. Only V-J combinations with frequency above 0.0001, covering 99% to 99.2% of repertoires, were analysed. A TCS score was defined as the ratio of F50 (clonal expansion) to E x V (chaos), with BLOSUM62-based TCRdist applied between CDR3 peptides within each V-J. Welch's t-statistics and random forest reduced roughly 530 V-J features to 13, which were used in a naive Bayes classifier (R e1071). The Morisita-Horn index was used to measure how similar the thyroid and blood repertoires were. TCRdb applied fastp at Q25 and MiXCR to the public reads, then kept only in-frame beta chains. Rows merge per CDR3 protein into single entries with the most common DNA and genes. For this entry, the V and J calls and clone size follow TCRdb and not the study's own pipeline. The sample profile shows hundreds of thousands of distinct CDR3 sequences; 38% of them were found once. In total, the top ten clones hold approximately 8.7% of the sample.

Graves' hyperthyroidism was defined as stable when no progression to ophthalmopathy occurred over 18 months of follow-up. Hyperthyroidism patients were newly diagnosed, had a disease duration of under 2 months, and were aged 18 to 65 years. Any patient with an uncontrolled infection, another autoimmune disease, pregnancy or lactation was excluded. Diagnoses were established on the basis of clinical symptoms, serum thyroxine and TRAb, thyroid ultrasound, and orbital computed tomography. Ficoll-Paque density gradient centrifugation was used to isolate PBMCs from around 10 ml of fresh peripheral blood. Total RNA was extracted using Trizol reagent, and RNA quality was assessed on an Agilent 2100 Bioanalyzer.

The receptor was isolated from a man between 18 and 35 years old with Graves' hyperthyroidism. Sequenced input: blood. The rearrangement combines TRBV9 with TRBJ2-2; TRBD2 is a weak D gene call, 6 bases matching. In nucleotide form, the sequence is TGTGCCAGCAGCCCGCTAGCGCCCACCGGGGAGCTGTTTTTT. Its amino acids are CASSPLAPTGELFF.